The 28 T cell receptor beta chains below come from one sample, sequenced in a study of CD8 T cells in ankylosing spondylitis. Study conclusions and caveats: Seemingly distinctive of ankylosing spondylitis blood was a TCR beta motif formed by eight highly homologous variants.

For these TCRs, the target antigens are not known. TCRdb reanalysed the 5' RACE reads using MiXCR and keeps one entry per CDR3 protein. Of under 850,000 distinct CDR3 sequences listed, roughly 20% were seen once; the top ten hold around 20%. Source material: blood, either unsorted or a sorted T cell fraction (not recorded which). The receptors shown here come from a male donor with ankylosing spondylitis.

This clonotype appeared a few times. The rearrangement uses TRBV9 and TRBJ2-2; possibly TRBD2 for D (5 bases). CDR1 and CDR2 from the germline V gene are SGDLS and YYNGEE. V was clipped by 4 bases and J by 2 bases, with 9 bases between them. The CDR3 runs 14 residues. The DNA for the CDR3 is TGTGCCAGCAGCACGGGAAAAAACACCGGGGAGCTGTTTTTT. It is translated as CASSTGKNTGELFF.

This clonotype was counted between two and nine times. The CDR3: CASSQDRTSKETQYF. CDR3 bases: TGCGCCAGCAGCCAAGACCGGACTAGCAAAGAGACCCAGTACTTC. The rearrangement uses TRBV4-1 and TRBJ2-5; TRBD2 aligns across 8 bases. V shed 0 bases, J shed 3 bases, and the junction held 3 bases outside the gene matches. Germline V gene sequence: CDR1 MGHRA, CDR2 YSYEKL. This CDR3 has 15 amino acids.

V usage is TRBV12-3 or TRBV12-4 and J usage is TRBJ2-1, with D maybe TRBD2 (5 bases). The CDR3 sequence is 16 residues long. With 5 bases removed from V and 2 bases from J, the gap between germline ends came to 16 bases. The chain's CDR3 is CASSKRAGLPYNEQFF. The DNA for the CDR3 is TGTGCCAGCAGTAAACGTGCGGGCCTGCCCTACAATGAGCAGTTCTTC.

The CDR3 sequence: CSADRGALGNQPQHF. The CDR3 bases are TGCAGTGCAGATAGGGGGGCGCTTGGCAATCAGCCCCAGCATTTT. The chain employs TRBV20-1 and TRBJ1-5, with D tentatively TRBD1 (6 bases). The ends were cut back, 6 bases at V and 2 bases at J, with 17 bases in the middle. The CDR3 covers 15 residues. Germline CDR1 DFQATT, CDR2 SNEGSKA (reference sequence).

This clonotype was observed many times. The chain joins TRBV7-9 to TRBJ2-1; tentatively, D is TRBD2 (6 bases). V lost 3 bases to trimming and J lost 9 bases, with 9 bases between them. Germline assignment: CDR1 SEHNR and CDR2 FQNEAQ (reference sequence). CDR3 length: 12 amino acids. The CDR3 protein is CASSFSGGEQFF. The CDR3 bases are TGTGCCAGCAGCTTTAGCGGAGGTGAGCAGTTCTTC.

The gene calls are TRBV5-1 and TRBJ2-1; the D gene could be TRBD1 or TRBD2 (6 bases each). Germline assignment: CDR1 SGHRS and CDR2 YFSETQ. V was pared by 4 bases and J by 1 base, with 15 bases between. This CDR3 region has 16 residues. CDR3 DNA sequence: TGCGCCAGCAGCAGCGAGGGGGGTGGGTCCTACAATGAGCAGTTCTTC. This gives the protein CASSSEGGGSYNEQFF.

This chain uses TRBV29-1 with TRBJ2-2; D tentatively fits TRBD1 or TRBD2 (5 bases each). Trimming stripped 6 bases from V and 1 base from J, with 12 bases between. The CDR3 sequence is 14 residues long. The V gene's germline CDR1 is SQVTM and CDR2 ANQGSEA. Here the CDR3 DNA reads TGCAGCGTAAGAGGGGTTGGGAACACCGGGGAGCTGTTTTTT. Amino acid sequence: CSVRGVGNTGELFF.

This clonotype appeared a few times. J is TRBJ1-1 and V is TRBV7-9; D call uncertain. Germline CDR1 and CDR2: SEHNR and FQNEAQ (reference sequence). V was shortened by 4 bases and J by 6 bases, with 15 bases between the two germline ends. This CDR3 has 14 amino acids. The CDR3 DNA is TGTGCCAGCAGCTCTCCCGTCGGGAATCCTGAAGCTTTCTTT. This sequence encodes CASSSPVGNPEAFF. The whole variable domain, filled in from reference TRBV7-9 and TRBJ1-1, reads DTGVSQNPRHKITKRGQNVTFRCDPISEHNRLYWYRQTLGQGPEFLTYFQNEAQLEKSRLLSDRFSAERPKGSFSTLEIQRTEQGDSAMYLCASSSPVGNPEAFFGQGTRLTVV.

This clonotype was observed a few times. The rearrangement links TRBV5-6 to TRBJ2-3; 9 bases are shared with TRBD2. The trim removed 0 bases at V and 0 bases at J, leaving 5 bases unmatched. This CDR3 region has 17 residues. Germline lookup yields CDR1 SGHDT and CDR2 YYEEEE. The CDR3 spells CASSLARTSGSTDTQYF. As DNA, the CDR3 is TGTGCCAGCAGCTTGGCCCGAACTAGCGGGAGCACAGATACGCAGTATTTT.

This clonotype has only one observation. V is TRBV4-3 and J is TRBJ2-5; TRBD2 matches 9 bases. There are 16 residues in the CDR3. The V and J ends lost 0 bases and 5 bases, in that order; junction bases with no gene match: 7. Germline values: CDR1 LGHNA, CDR2 YSLEER. The DNA of the CDR3 is TGCGCCAGCAGCCAAGAGGGGCTAGCGGGACAGGAGACCCAGTACTTC. This gives the protein CASSQEGLAGQETQYF.

This clonotype appeared a few times. The chain recombines TRBV29-1 with TRBJ1-1; D is uncertain. The CDR3 loop spans 11 amino acids. V was cut by 5 bases and J by 4 bases, with 8 bases left in between. The germline V gene encodes CDR1 SQVTM and CDR2 ANQGSEA. The CDR3 bases are TGCAGCGTTTCCGCCCCCACTGAAGCTTTCTTT. Its protein product is CSVSAPTEAFF. The full variable domain, completed using reference TRBV29-1 and TRBJ1-1, is SAVISQKPSRDICQRGTSLTIQCQVDSQVTMMFWYRQQPGQSLTLIATANQGSEATYESGFVIDKFPISRPNLTFSTLTVSNMSPEDSSIYLCSVSAPTEAFFGQGTRLTVV.

This chain connects TRBV20-1 to TRBJ2-7; D might be TRBD2 (5 bases). Germline loops: CDR1 DFQATT, CDR2 SNEGSKA (reference sequence). The CDR3 length is 14 residues. The V end was cut by 0 bases, the J end by 2 bases, with 11 bases between. CDR3 loop: CSARDLGETYEQYF. CDR3 DNA sequence: TGCAGTGCTAGAGATCTCGGGGAGACCTACGAGCAGTACTTC.

This chain links TRBV10-3 with TRBJ2-7; D might be TRBD1 (6 bases). Trimming cost V 2 bases and J 6 bases, with 11 bases left between them. The CDR3 runs 13 residues. Germline-derived CDR1 and CDR2 are ENHRY and SYGVKD. In DNA form, the CDR3 reads TGTGCCATCAGTGAGGGACAGCTTTTCGAGCAGTACTTC. Translating it yields CAISEGQLFEQYF.

The rearrangement links TRBV10-2 to TRBJ2-2, with 14 bases identical to TRBD2. The CDR3 sequence is 17 residues long. V shed 0 bases, J shed 5 bases, and the junction held 2 bases outside the gene matches. The germline CDR1 and CDR2 sequences are WSHSY and SAAADI. CDR3: CASSESGLAGVTGELFF. The CDR3 region has the DNA TGCGCCAGCAGTGAGTCGGGACTAGCGGGAGTTACCGGGGAGCTGTTTTTT.

V and J are TRBV20-1 and TRBJ2-1; D call uncertain. The length of the CDR3 is 14 residues. V dropped 0 bases and J dropped 4 bases, with 10 bases sitting between them. Germline V gives CDR1 DFQATT, CDR2 SNEGSKA (reference sequence). Here the CDR3 DNA reads TGCAGTGCTAGAGATGGAGACATTTACAATGAGCAGTTCTTC. It codes for CSARDGDIYNEQFF.

The V and J genes are TRBV2 and TRBJ2-1, with TRBD1 identical over 7 bases. Germline CDR1 reads SNHLY; CDR2 reads FYNNEI. CDR3 size: 15 residues. V trimming: 3 bases; J trimming: 3 bases; junction bases outside the gene matches: 5. The CDR3 loop reads CASSDDRVGYNEQFF. CDR3 coding DNA: TGTGCCAGCAGTGACGACAGGGTCGGCTACAATGAGCAGTTCTTC.

This clonotype was recorded a few times. The rearrangement uses TRBV3-1 and TRBJ2-5; 7 bases agree with TRBD2. The germline gives CDR1 LGHDT, CDR2 YNNKEL (reference sequence). The CDR3 is made up of 14 amino acids. With 1 base clipped from V and 3 bases from J, the junction kept 2 bases outside the gene matches. CDR3 residues: CASSQGAGKETQYF. The CDR3 DNA reads as TGTGCCAGCAGCCAAGGAGCGGGGAAAGAGACCCAGTACTTC.

The chain couples TRBV3-1 to TRBJ1-3; 8 nucleotides agree with TRBD1. CDR3 length: 11 residues. V gave up 8 bases and J gave up 10 bases; unmatched junction bases: 4. Germline V gene lookup returns CDR1 LGHDT and CDR2 YNNKEL (reference sequence). CDR3 in DNA: TGTGCCAGCGGACAGGGTGGTACCATATATTTT. It encodes CASGQGGTIYF.

The V call is TRBV6-1, the J call TRBJ1-3; D is uncertain. Germline CDR1 is MNHNS and CDR2 is SASEGT. The CDR3 sequence is 14 residues long. V lost 7 bases to trimming and J lost 2 bases, with 12 bases between them. CDR3 sequence: CASTPNPPGNTIYF. The CDR3 DNA follows: TGTGCCAGCACCCCTAATCCTCCTGGAAACACCATATATTTT.

The chain uses TRBV9 and TRBJ2-1, with a possible D match to TRBD2 (6 bases). The CDR3 consists of 14 residues. Trimming shortened V by 3 bases and J by 6 bases, and 13 bases separated the two germline ends. Germline V lookup: CDR1 SGDLS, CDR2 YYNGEE. The CDR3 DNA sequence: TGTGCCAGCAGCGCCTGGGAGGAGTCCAATGAGCAGTTCTTC. This gives the protein CASSAWEESNEQFF. Looking up the rest from reference TRBV9 and TRBJ2-1 gives the full variable domain: DSGVTQTPKHLITATGQRVTLRCSPRSGDLSVYWYQQSLDQGLQFLIQYYNGEERAKGNILERFSAQQFPDLHSELNLSSLELGDSALYFCASSAWEESNEQFFGPGTRLTVL.

This clonotype was observed a handful of times. The chain couples TRBV5-1 to TRBJ1-2, with 9 bases aligning to TRBD1. The trim removed 4 bases at V and 5 bases at J, leaving 9 bases unmatched. This CDR3 is 15 amino acids long. Per the germline V gene, CDR1 is SGHRS and CDR2 is YFSETQ. The CDR3 here is CASSQKQGAEYGYTF. The CDR3 DNA reads TGCGCCAGCAGCCAAAAACAGGGGGCGGAGTATGGCTACACCTTC.

In this sample, this clonotype turned up a few times. The rearrangement uses TRBV30 and TRBJ1-5; a possible D gene is TRBD1 (5 bases). From germline, CDR1 is GTSNPN and CDR2 SVGIG (reference sequence). Trimming removed 4 bases at V and 2 bases at J, with 15 bases between. The CDR3 has 15 residues. This CDR3 reads CAWTRGNGGNQPQHF. The CDR3 region has the DNA TGTGCCTGGACGAGGGGCAACGGAGGCAATCAGCCCCAGCATTTT.

This clonotype came up a few times. This chain links TRBV6-2 or TRBV6-3 with TRBJ1-1; tentative D call: TRBD1 (6 bases). This CDR3 contains 12 residues. Trimming removed 8 bases from V and 7 bases from J, with 14 bases in between. Germline V gene sequence: CDR1 MNHEY, CDR2 SVGEGT. The CDR3 DNA reads TGTGCCAGCGTTAATAGGGGGGATGAAGCTTTCTTT. As protein: CASVNRGDEAFF.

In this sample, this clonotype turned up a few times. The chain recombines TRBV20-1 with TRBJ2-3; no definite D call. Trimming pared 4 bases from V and 3 bases from J, leaving 11 bases between. This CDR3 is built from 13 residues. Germline values: CDR1 DFQATT, CDR2 SNEGSKA (reference sequence). CDR3 in DNA: TGCAGTGCTATTAGGACCGCTACAGATACGCAGTATTTT. Amino acid sequence: CSAIRTATDTQYF.

The chain employs TRBV3-1 and TRBJ2-4; D gene uncertain. CDR1 is LGHDT and CDR2 is YNNKEL in the germline V gene (reference sequence). The CDR3 extends over 15 amino acids. V was pared by 3 bases and J by 0 bases, with 9 bases between. CDR3 region: CASSHQTIAKNIQYF. The CDR3 bases are TGTGCCAGCAGCCATCAGACAATAGCCAAAAACATTCAGTACTTC.

This clonotype was observed a handful of times. V usage is TRBV20-1 and J usage is TRBJ2-4; TRBD1 matches 7 bases. J gave up 6 bases and V 6 bases, and 14 bases lay outside the gene matches. Germline CDR1 is DFQATT and CDR2 is SNEGSKA (reference sequence). CDR3 length: 15 amino acids. The CDR3 loop is CSAPNDRARGNIQYF. The DNA of the CDR3 is TGCAGTGCCCCAAACGACAGGGCGAGGGGAAACATTCAGTACTTC.

This clonotype was seen a few times. The chain joins TRBV20-1 to TRBJ1-1; TRBD1 might be the D (6 bases). CDR3 size: 15 residues. CDR1 is DFQATT, CDR2 SNEGSKA, per germline (reference sequence). V lost 6 bases and J lost 1, with 18 bases in between. This CDR3 is CSAGGLDRKNTEAFF. CDR3 DNA sequence: TGCAGTGCAGGGGGTTTAGACAGAAAGAACACTGAAGCTTTCTTT.

This chain joins TRBV29-1 and TRBJ2-1; either TRBD1 or TRBD2 may supply D (5 bases each). Trimming removed 4 bases from V and 0 bases from J, with 10 bases in between. The CDR3 consists of 14 residues. Looked up from germline, CDR1 is SQVTM and CDR2 is ANQGSEA. For the CDR3, the DNA is TGCAGCGTTGCGAGGGGCGGCTCCTACAATGAGCAGTTCTTC. Its protein is CSVARGGSYNEQFF.